These T cell receptor beta chains were read from a single sample in a study of somatic mutations in cytotoxic T cells in rheumatoid arthritis. The data were produced by immunoSEQ multiplex PCR, yet TCRdb's version contains in-frame clones alone and is incomplete. Among approximately 10,000 clones listed, around nine tenths were seen once. Sequences were obtained from CD8+ T cells sorted from blood. The source is a woman aged 18-29 years with rheumatoid arthritis. CDR3s include the opening cysteine and the closing phenylalanine or tryptophan. The D gene is left open where the match is weak.

V: TRBV14
length: 13
J: TRBJ2-7
D: .
CDR3: CASSFGTLYGQYF

V: TRBV14
length: 16
J: TRBJ1-2
D: TRBD1
CDR3: CASSQDSTGAFYGYTF

V: TRBV9
length: 14
J: TRBJ2-3
D: TRBD2
CDR3: CASSVSGGTDTQYF

V: TRBV29-1
length: 16
J: TRBJ2-5
D: TRBD2
CDR3: CSVEGGDVHRSETQYF

V: TRBV6-5
length: 13
J: TRBJ2-7
D: .
CDR3: CASSYRGEGEQYF

V: TRBV7-9
length: 15
J: TRBJ2-5
D: TRBD2
CDR3: CASSAGTSGQETQYF

V: TRBV4-1
length: 15
J: TRBJ2-7
D: TRBD2
CDR3: CASSHPSGGPYEQYF

V: TRBV19
length: 15
J: TRBJ2-1
D: .
CDR3: CASRIQGGSYNEQFF

V: TRBV27
length: 18
J: TRBJ1-5
D: TRBD1
CDR3: CASSTSSTGGYSNQPQHF

V: TRBV7-6
length: 16
J: TRBJ1-1
D: .
CDR3: CASSSLSGAKNTEAFF

V: TRBV6-5
length: 15
J: TRBJ1-2
D: .
CDR3: CASSLNIQGSGGYTF

V: TRBV30
length: 11
J: TRBJ1-2
D: TRBD1
CDR3: CVQGGDYGYTF

V: TRBV10-3
length: 12
J: TRBJ1-1
D: .
CDR3: CAISESGTEAFF

V: TRBV4-3
length: 14
J: TRBJ1-2
D: TRBD1
CDR3: CASSQARQGGGYTF

V: TRBV5-4
length: 18
J: TRBJ2-5
D: .
CDR3: CASSRPPNSAGYQETQYF

V: TRBV5-1
length: 16
J: TRBJ2-1
D: TRBD2
CDR3: CASSFTSGRTYNEQFF

V: TRBV6-5
length: 15
J: TRBJ2-7
D: .
CDR3: CASSYSMRRSYEQYF

V: TRBV7-6
length: 14
J: TRBJ1-1
D: .
CDR3: CASSREETNTEAFF

V: TRBV7-8
length: 15
J: TRBJ1-4
D: .
CDR3: CASSWAGKPNEKLFF

V: TRBV30
length: 14
J: TRBJ2-1
D: TRBD1
CDR3: CAWSFGQGRNEQFF

V: TRBV7-9
length: 14
J: TRBJ1-1
D: .
CDR3: CASSLDRVYTEAFF

V: TRBV19
length: 13
J: TRBJ1-2
D: .
CDR3: CASSIARGFGYTF

V: TRBV6-5
length: 13
J: TRBJ1-2
D: .
CDR3: CASRQGVGYGYTF

V: TRBV6-1
length: 14
J: TRBJ1-1
D: .
CDR3: CASSVGGENTEAFF

V: TRBV27
length: 16
J: TRBJ2-3
D: TRBD2
CDR3: CAASPLAGGYTDTQYF

V: TRBV9
length: 16
J: TRBJ2-2
D: TRBD1
CDR3: CASSGRTGPEAGELFF

V: TRBV28
length: 12
J: TRBJ2-7
D: .
CDR3: CASSLYSYEQYF

V: TRBV7-9
length: 14
J: TRBJ2-1
D: .
CDR3: CASSLPGRVNEQFF

V: TRBV27
length: 13
J: TRBJ2-1
D: .
CDR3: CASSLGRYNEQFF

V: TRBV7-3
length: 12
J: TRBJ1-1
D: .
CDR3: CASSLSGTEAFF

V: TRBV29-1
length: 13
J: TRBJ1-1
D: TRBD1
CDR3: CSARQGLKPEAFF

V: TRBV13
length: 13
J: TRBJ1-1
D: .
CDR3: CASSLGPGSEAFF

V: TRBV15
length: 18
J: TRBJ2-1
D: .
CDR3: CATSRAFSRASSYNEQFF

V: TRBV7-9
length: 15
J: TRBJ2-7
D: .
CDR3: CASSFHGTQPSEQYF

V: TRBV5-1
length: 16
J: TRBJ2-7
D: TRBD2
CDR3: CASSDTGTSGSYEQYF

V: TRBV28
length: 14
J: TRBJ2-7
D: TRBD1
CDR3: CASSLEGGQAEQYF

V: TRBV6-6
length: 15
J: TRBJ1-4
D: TRBD1
CDR3: CASSKDLDRREKLFF

V: TRBV19
length: 15
J: TRBJ2-7
D: TRBD2
CDR3: CASSARTGRGDEQYF

V: TRBV6-6
length: 13
J: TRBJ1-2
D: .
CDR3: CASSKRENYGYTF

V: TRBV9
length: 12
J: TRBJ2-5
D: TRBD1
CDR3: CASSGQGETQYF